Following are 9 T cell receptor beta chains from one sample sequenced in a study of human T cells and chemical hapten exposure. TCRdb re-analysed the RACE reads in MiXCR, keeping a single row per CDR3 protein. Among some 110,000 distinct CDR3 sequences listed, less than 35% were seen once. The time point here: patch test 3, about 24 weeks after DPC sensitization. Treatment given: therapeutic diphenylcyclopropenone sensitization with weekly scalp DPC. This specimen was whole blood, taken in connection with sensitization to the hapten diphenylcyclopropenone (DPC). The receptors here all came from a man aged 35-49 years with alopecia areata. Some clones in this sample may be carry-over from other donors' samples.

V gene TRBV5-1 combines with J gene TRBJ2-1, with D possibly TRBD1 on 6 matching bases. Germline CDR1 is SGHRS and CDR2 is YFSETQ. CDR3 size: 15 residues. Between the trimmed V and J ends, which lost 5 bases and 2 bases, there was a span of 14 bases. CDR3 sequence reads: CASRQTGPAYNEQFF. The CDR3 bases are TGCGCCAGCAGACAAACAGGGCCTGCCTACAATGAGCAGTTCTTC.

J is TRBJ2-5 and V is TRBV11-2; no definite D call. In germline, CDR1 is SGHAT, CDR2 FQNNGV. The CDR3 runs 13 residues. Trimming removed 8 bases from V and 1 base from J, with 11 bases in between. Here the CDR3 reads CASAGPSQETQYF. Here the CDR3 DNA reads TGTGCCAGCGCCGGACCCTCCCAAGAGACCCAGTACTTC.

The chain employs TRBV28 and TRBJ2-5, with TRBD2 matching 11 bases. The CDR3 is made up of 15 amino acids. Trimming at V came to 9 bases and at J to 4 bases, leaving 10 bases not matched to a gene. Germline V CDR1 and CDR2: MDHEN, SYDVKM. The chain's CDR3 is CASRKASGGRETQYF. CDR3 DNA sequence: TGTGCCAGTCGGAAGGCTAGCGGGGGGCGAGAGACCCAGTACTTC.

The gene calls are TRBV27 and TRBJ2-7, with 7 nucleotides matching TRBD2. V lost 11 bases and J lost 0; bases outside the gene matches: 13. CDR1 is MNHEY, CDR2 SMNVEV, per germline (reference sequence). CDR3 length: 15 amino acids. The CDR3 loop is CAEKNRGGSSYEQYV. The CDR3 DNA reads as TGTGCCGAGAAAAACCGCGGGGGAAGCTCCTACGAGCAGTACGTC.

This clonotype was counted between two and nine times. The V gene is TRBV25-1, the J gene TRBJ2-7, with D possibly TRBD2 on 5 matching bases. CDR1 and CDR2 from the germline V gene are MGHDK and SYGVNS. This CDR3 spans 16 amino acids. Trimming pared 1 base from V and 0 bases from J, leaving 13 bases between. The CDR3 loop reads CASSEFGLYSSYEQYV. CDR3 DNA: TGTGCCAGCAGTGAATTCGGACTCTATAGCTCCTACGAGCAGTACGTC.

The chain has TRBV14 and TRBJ2-3, with a possible D match to TRBD2 (6 bases). The CDR3 extends over 12 amino acids. CDR1 is SGHDN and CDR2 is FVKESK in the germline V gene. The ends were cut back, 4 bases at V and 10 bases at J, with 12 bases in the middle. CDR3 bases: TGTGCCAGCAGCCTGGGGACTGAGGCGCAGTATTTT. It is translated as CASSLGTEAQYF.

This clonotype was seen only a few times. The chain employs TRBV18 and TRBJ1-3; D call uncertain. Germline CDR1 KGHSH, CDR2 LQKENI. V was pared by 0 bases and J by 3 bases, with 6 bases between. This CDR3 region has 14 residues. This chain's CDR3 is CASSPPQFGNTIYF. CDR3 sequence (DNA): TGTGCCAGCTCACCACCGCAATTTGGAAACACCATATATTTT.

The chain couples TRBV7-8 to TRBJ2-1; the D is unclear. The V end was cut by 1 base, the J end by 3 bases, with 1 base between. Germline assignment: CDR1 SGHVS and CDR2 FQNEAQ. This CDR3 has 12 amino acids. In nucleotides, the CDR3 is TGTGCCAGCAGCTTAGTCTACAATGAGCAGTTCTTC. It translates to CASSLVYNEQFF.

The genes are TRBV5-1 and TRBJ2-5; 10 nucleotides agree with TRBD2. The germline CDR1 and CDR2 sequences are SGHRS and YFSETQ. The CDR3 has 18 residues. V gave up 0 bases and J gave up 4 bases; unmatched junction bases: 12. The CDR3 sequence is CASSLGHGASGRRETQYF. CDR3 nucleotides: TGCGCCAGCAGCTTGGGTCATGGGGCTAGCGGGAGAAGAGAGACCCAGTACTTC.